This record covers a single TCR beta chain. Original processing notes: Amplification with reference gene primers provided the estimates of nucleated cell counts. Clones were sequenced by immunoSEQ multiplex PCR, and TCRdb holds only the in-frame ones, with some missing. V, J and clone size are taken as reported in that table, and D and trimming were inferred from the DNA itself. Among 120,000 or so clones listed, more than 70% were seen once. These data belong to a study of blood T cell repertoires in COVID-19. Overall study: Collection of acute and convalescent COVID-19 samples took place in the United States, Italy and Spain.

The sample comprised peripheral blood. This clonotype was sampled from a human donor in a cohort sampled during active COVID-19.

The CDR3 sequence: CASSGTGQGPAYEQYF. As DNA, the CDR3 is TGTGCCAGCAGCGGTACCGGACAGGGGCCCGCCTACGAGCAGTACTTC. The chain carries TRBV7-9 and TRBJ2-7; 9 bases are a match to TRBD1. With 5 bases clipped from V and 2 bases from J, the junction kept 10 bases outside the gene matches. The CDR3 is 16 residues long. The germline V gene has CDR1 SEHNR and CDR2 FQNEAQ (reference sequence).